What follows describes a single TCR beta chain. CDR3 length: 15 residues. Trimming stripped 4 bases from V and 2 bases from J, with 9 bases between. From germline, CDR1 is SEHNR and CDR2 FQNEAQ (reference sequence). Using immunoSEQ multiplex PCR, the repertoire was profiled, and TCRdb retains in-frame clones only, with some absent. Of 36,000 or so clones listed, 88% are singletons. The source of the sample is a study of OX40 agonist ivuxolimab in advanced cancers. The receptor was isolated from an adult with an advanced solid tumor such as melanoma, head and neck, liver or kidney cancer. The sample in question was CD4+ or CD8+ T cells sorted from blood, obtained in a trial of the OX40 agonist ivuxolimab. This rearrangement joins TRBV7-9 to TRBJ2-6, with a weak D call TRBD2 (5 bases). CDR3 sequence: CASSYWTAGANVLTF. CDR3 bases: TGTGCCAGCAGCTATTGGACTGCTGGGGCCAACGTCCTGACTTTC.